This is a list of T cell receptor beta chains from one sample in a study of shared clonotypes between healthy human individuals. Using immunoSEQ multiplex PCR, the repertoire was profiled, and TCRdb retains in-frame clones only, with some absent. The sample carries 2 million to 2.5 million clones, roughly 91% recorded once. The sample comprised naive CD8+ T cells from PBMCs. The source of these receptors is a man aged 18 to 35 in good health. Some clones in this sample may be carry-over from other donors' samples. Both conserved end residues are part of each CDR3. D genes are given only for firm matches. Clone size is not always given. Where it is, it says once, few, many or a class for expanded clones.

abundance: -
d_gene: TRBD1
j_gene: TRBJ2-1
v_gene: TRBV15
CDR3aa: CATRPTGAMVEQFF
CDR3nt: TGTGCCACCAGACCGACAGGGGCCATGGTTGAGCAGTTCTTC

abundance: -
d_gene: -
j_gene: TRBJ2-1
v_gene: TRBV7-7
CDR3aa: CASSRWADNEQFF
CDR3nt: TGTGCCAGCAGCCGCTGGGCCGACAATGAGCAGTTCTTC

abundance: -
d_gene: -
j_gene: TRBJ1-2
v_gene: TRBV29-1
CDR3aa: CSVVGHTNYGYTF
CDR3nt: TGCAGCGTGGTAGGACATACTAACTATGGCTACACCTTC

abundance: -
d_gene: TRBD1
j_gene: TRBJ2-7
v_gene: TRBV4-3
CDR3aa: CASSQSSRQGLTYEQYF
CDR3nt: TGCGCCAGCAGCCAAAGTTCCCGACAGGGCCTGACCTACGAGCAGTACTTC

abundance: -
d_gene: -
j_gene: TRBJ2-7
v_gene: TRBV9
CDR3aa: CASSVERGPTYEQYF
CDR3nt: TGTGCCAGCAGCGTAGAACGGGGGCCAACCTACGAGCAGTACTTC

abundance: -
d_gene: -
j_gene: TRBJ2-3
v_gene: TRBV5-6
CDR3aa: CASSLAGSTDTQYF
CDR3nt: TGTGCCAGCAGCTTGGCGGGTAGCACAGATACGCAGTATTTT

abundance: once
d_gene: -
j_gene: TRBJ2-7
v_gene: TRBV27
CDR3aa: CASSPSTDYEQYF
CDR3nt: TGTGCCAGCAGTCCGTCGACGGACTACGAGCAGTACTTC

abundance: few
d_gene: -
j_gene: TRBJ2-7
v_gene: TRBV11-2
CDR3aa: CASSLSFAGEQYF
CDR3nt: TGTGCCAGCAGCTTGTCCTTCGCGGGCGAGCAGTACTTC

abundance: -
d_gene: TRBD1
j_gene: TRBJ1-4
v_gene: TRBV5-1
CDR3aa: CASSHGGTGEDEKLFF
CDR3nt: TGCGCCAGCAGTCACGGGGGGACAGGGGAGGATGAAAAACTGTTTTTT

abundance: -
d_gene: -
j_gene: TRBJ2-1
v_gene: TRBV28
CDR3aa: CASREVRTTGGMVNEQFF
CDR3nt: TGTGCCAGCAGGGAAGTTCGAACGACAGGCGGAATGGTCAATGAGCAGTTCTTC

abundance: -
d_gene: TRBD2
j_gene: TRBJ2-2
v_gene: TRBV7-9
CDR3aa: CASSLAAGATGEDTGELFF
CDR3nt: TGTGCCAGCAGCTTAGCAGCGGGAGCGACTGGAGAGGACACCGGGGAGCTGTTTTTT

abundance: -
d_gene: -
j_gene: TRBJ2-7
v_gene: TRBV27
CDR3aa: CASSLSESYEQYF
CDR3nt: TGTGCCAGCAGTTTATCGGAAAGCTACGAGCAGTACTTC

abundance: -
d_gene: TRBD2
j_gene: TRBJ2-3
v_gene: TRBV19
CDR3aa: CASSIVAAGGLDTQYF
CDR3nt: TGTGCCAGTAGTATAGTAGCAGCGGGAGGGTTAGATACGCAGTATTTT

abundance: -
d_gene: TRBD1
j_gene: TRBJ2-7
v_gene: TRBV11-3
CDR3aa: CASSLEGQGHYEQYF
CDR3nt: TGTGCCAGCAGCTTAGAGGGACAGGGCCACTACGAGCAGTACTTC

abundance: -
d_gene: TRBD2
j_gene: TRBJ2-7
v_gene: TRBV19
CDR3aa: CASSRFGRGSSYEQYF
CDR3nt: TGTGCCAGTAGTCGATTTGGCCGCGGGAGCTCCTACGAGCAGTACTTC

abundance: -
d_gene: -
j_gene: TRBJ1-5
v_gene: TRBV2
CDR3aa: CASSEGVHSNQPQHF
CDR3nt: TGTGCCAGCAGTGAAGGAGTCCATAGCAATCAGCCCCAGCATTTT

abundance: -
d_gene: TRBD2
j_gene: TRBJ2-5
v_gene: TRBV27
CDR3aa: CASSFTLAGGGQETQYF
CDR3nt: TGTGCCAGCAGTTTCACCCTAGCGGGAGGGGGCCAAGAGACCCAGTACTTC

abundance: few
d_gene: -
j_gene: TRBJ1-1
v_gene: TRBV6-6
CDR3aa: CASSYSGVRTEAFF
CDR3nt: TGTGCCAGCAGTTACTCGGGGGTGAGGACTGAAGCTTTCTTT

abundance: -
d_gene: TRBD2
j_gene: TRBJ2-7
v_gene: TRBV12-5
CDR3aa: CASGLWGGEQYF
CDR3nt: TGTGCTAGTGGTTTGTGGGGGGGCGAGCAGTACTTC

abundance: -
d_gene: -
j_gene: TRBJ2-7
v_gene: TRBV5-1
CDR3aa: CASSLATLSQGRTGYEQYF
CDR3nt: TGCGCCAGCAGCTTGGCCACCCTGAGTCAGGGGAGGACGGGCTACGAGCAGTACTTC

abundance: -
d_gene: -
j_gene: TRBJ2-7
v_gene: TRBV27
CDR3aa: CASRPSLSRGVYEQYF
CDR3nt: TGTGCCAGCAGGCCCTCCCTCTCCAGGGGGGTATACGAGCAGTACTTC

abundance: -
d_gene: TRBD2
j_gene: TRBJ2-7
v_gene: TRBV9
CDR3aa: CASSVGEGPVNEQYF
CDR3nt: TGTGCCAGCAGCGTAGGGGAGGGCCCTGTCAACGAGCAGTACTTC

abundance: -
d_gene: -
j_gene: TRBJ1-1
v_gene: TRBV19
CDR3aa: CASKDWGNTEAFF
CDR3nt: TGTGCCAGCAAAGACTGGGGTAACACTGAAGCTTTCTTT

abundance: -
d_gene: -
j_gene: TRBJ2-7
v_gene: TRBV5-1
CDR3aa: CASSLGPGTSYEQYF
CDR3nt: TGCGCCAGCAGCTTGGGGCCCGGGACATCCTACGAGCAGTACTTC

abundance: -
d_gene: TRBD1
j_gene: TRBJ1-1
v_gene: TRBV4-3
CDR3aa: CASSPLTGSNTEAFF
CDR3nt: TGCGCCAGCAGCCCTCTGACAGGGTCAAACACTGAAGCTTTCTTT

abundance: once
d_gene: TRBD1
j_gene: TRBJ2-2
v_gene: TRBV29-1
CDR3aa: CSGDSTNTGELFF
CDR3nt: TGCAGCGGGGACAGTACGAACACCGGGGAGCTGTTTTTT

abundance: once
d_gene: TRBD2
j_gene: TRBJ2-3
v_gene: TRBV19
CDR3aa: CASTIAGAGTDTQYF
CDR3nt: TGTGCCAGCACAATAGCGGGAGCGGGCACAGATACGCAGTATTTT

abundance: -
d_gene: TRBD2
j_gene: TRBJ2-7
v_gene: TRBV7-9
CDR3aa: CASSSPTSGINEQYF
CDR3nt: TGTGCCAGCAGCTCCCCGACTAGCGGGATCAACGAGCAGTACTTC